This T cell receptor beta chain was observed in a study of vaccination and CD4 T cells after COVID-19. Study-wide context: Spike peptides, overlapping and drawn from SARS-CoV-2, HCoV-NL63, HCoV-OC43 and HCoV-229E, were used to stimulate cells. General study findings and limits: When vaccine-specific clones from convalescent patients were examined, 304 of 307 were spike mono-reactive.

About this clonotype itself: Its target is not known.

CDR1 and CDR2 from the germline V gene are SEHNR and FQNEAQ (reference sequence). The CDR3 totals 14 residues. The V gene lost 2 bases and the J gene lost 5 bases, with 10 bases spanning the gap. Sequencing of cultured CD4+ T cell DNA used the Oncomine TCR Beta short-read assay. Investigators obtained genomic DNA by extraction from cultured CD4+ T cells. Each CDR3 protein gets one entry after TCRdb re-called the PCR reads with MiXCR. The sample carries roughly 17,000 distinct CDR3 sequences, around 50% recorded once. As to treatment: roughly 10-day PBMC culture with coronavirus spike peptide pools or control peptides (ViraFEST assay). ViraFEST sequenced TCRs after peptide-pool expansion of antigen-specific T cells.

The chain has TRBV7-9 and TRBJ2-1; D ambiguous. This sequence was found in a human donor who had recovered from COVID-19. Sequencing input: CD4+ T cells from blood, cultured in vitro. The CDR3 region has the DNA TGTGCCAGCAGCTTAATGGGCAGTGACAATGAGCAGTTCTTC. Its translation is CASSLMGSDNEQFF.